In this sample, the clone carrying this T cell receptor (beta chain) turned up a few times. What it binds is not known. This entry belongs to a study of response to subunit inactivated influenza vaccine. Study-wide points: Authors suggested few new T cells are recruited by each seasonal influenza vaccination.

TCRdb reprocessed the RT-PCR reads via MiXCR and lists one record per CDR3 protein. Of hundreds of thousands of distinct CDR3 sequences in the sample, 10% to 11% were seen once. The material sequenced was PBMCs from blood, taken 40 to 50 days after vaccination. The source is a man over 45 who received an inactivated influenza vaccine.

The CDR3 spells CSVEGHRGTYEQYF. CDR3 bases: TGCAGCGTTGAAGGTCACAGAGGGACCTACGAGCAGTACTTC. The J gene is TRBJ2-7, the V gene TRBV29-1, with TRBD2 as a possible D gene (5 bases). CDR3 length: 14 amino acids. Germline V lookup: CDR1 SQVTM, CDR2 ANQGSEA. V was trimmed by 1 base and J by 2 bases, leaving 12 bases between them.